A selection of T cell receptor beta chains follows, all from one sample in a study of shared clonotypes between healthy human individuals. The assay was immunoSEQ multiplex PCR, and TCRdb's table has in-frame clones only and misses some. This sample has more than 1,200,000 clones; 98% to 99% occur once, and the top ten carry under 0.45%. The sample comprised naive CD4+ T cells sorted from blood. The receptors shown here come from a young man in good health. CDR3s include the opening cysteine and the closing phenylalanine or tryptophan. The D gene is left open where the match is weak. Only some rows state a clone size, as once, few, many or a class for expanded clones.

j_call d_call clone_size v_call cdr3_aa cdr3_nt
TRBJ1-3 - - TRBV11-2 CASSFGTVGNTIYF TGTGCCAGCAGCTTTGGGACGGTGGGGAACACCATATATTTT
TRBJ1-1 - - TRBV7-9 CASSLNRVGTEAFF TGTGCCAGCAGCTTAAACAGGGTCGGCACTGAAGCTTTCTTT
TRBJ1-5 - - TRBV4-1 CASSQEWTNQPQHF TGCGCCAGCAGCCAAGAGTGGACAAATCAGCCCCAGCATTTT
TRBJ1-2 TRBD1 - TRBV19 CASSITDRPGTGGHTF TGTGCCAGTAGTATTACCGACCGTCCCGGGACAGGGGGGCACACCTTC
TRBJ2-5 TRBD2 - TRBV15 CATSRDGVAGLQETQYF TGTGCCACCAGCAGAGATGGGGTAGCGGGACTCCAAGAGACCCAGTACTTC
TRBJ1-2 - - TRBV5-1 CAIPGGLYGYTF TGCGCCATCCCGGGCGGCCTCTATGGCTACACCTTC
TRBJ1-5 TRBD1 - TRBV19 CASSYWTGLNQPQHF TGTGCCAGTAGTTATTGGACAGGGCTCAATCAGCCCCAGCATTTT
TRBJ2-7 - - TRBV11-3 CASSRTTYEQYF TGTGCCAGCAGCCGAACCACCTACGAGCAGTACTTC
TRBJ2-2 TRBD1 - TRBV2 CASSQLGQRNTGELFF TGTGCCAGCAGCCAATTGGGACAGCGGAACACCGGGGAGCTGTTTTTT
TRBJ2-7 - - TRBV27 CASSLSRSVTEQYF TGTGCCAGCAGTTTATCGAGATCAGTTACCGAGCAGTACTTC
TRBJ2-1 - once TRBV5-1 CASSLSVPSADNEQFF TGCGCCAGCAGCTTGTCCGTACCTAGCGCGGACAATGAGCAGTTCTTC
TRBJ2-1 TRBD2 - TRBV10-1 CASSDEASGRFSYNEQFF TGCGCCAGCAGTGATGAGGCTAGCGGGAGGTTCTCCTACAATGAGCAGTTCTTC
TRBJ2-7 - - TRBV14 CASSPSVGRAVYEQYF TGTGCCAGCAGCCCATCCGTTGGCAGGGCTGTCTACGAGCAGTACTTC
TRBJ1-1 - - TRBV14 CASSQDLLAGRAFF TGTGCCAGCAGCCAAGATTTGTTAGCAGGGCGGGCTTTCTTT